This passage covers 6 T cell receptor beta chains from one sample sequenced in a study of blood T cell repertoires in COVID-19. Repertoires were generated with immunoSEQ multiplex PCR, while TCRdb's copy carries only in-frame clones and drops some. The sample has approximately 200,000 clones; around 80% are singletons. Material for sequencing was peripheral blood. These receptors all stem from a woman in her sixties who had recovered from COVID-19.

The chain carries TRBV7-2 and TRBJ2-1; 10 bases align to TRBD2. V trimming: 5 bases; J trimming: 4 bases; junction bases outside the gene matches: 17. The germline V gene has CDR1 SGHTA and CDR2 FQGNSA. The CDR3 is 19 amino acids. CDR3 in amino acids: CASSPGLAAPPWEYNEQFF. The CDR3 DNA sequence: TGTGCCAGCAGCCCCGGACTAGCGGCCCCCCCCTGGGAATACAATGAGCAGTTCTTC.

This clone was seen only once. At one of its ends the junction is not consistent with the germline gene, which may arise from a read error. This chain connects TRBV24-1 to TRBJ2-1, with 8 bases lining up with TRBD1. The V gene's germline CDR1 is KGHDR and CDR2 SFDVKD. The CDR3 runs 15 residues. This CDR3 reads CATSDNRGSYDEQFF. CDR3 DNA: TGTGCCACCAGTGACAACAGGGGGAGCTACGATGAGCAGTTCTTC.

CDR3 amino acids: CASRQNRLAQQETQYF. CDR3 nucleotides: TGTGCCAGCAGACAAAACAGACTAGCACAACAAGAGACCCAGTACTTC. This chain connects TRBV3-1 (or the pseudogene TRBV3-2) to TRBJ2-5; TRBD2 matches 7 bases. This CDR3 contains 16 residues. V was pared by 6 bases and J by 2 bases, with 12 bases of the junction left unmatched. Germline assignment: CDR1 LGHDT and CDR2 YNNKEL (reference sequence).

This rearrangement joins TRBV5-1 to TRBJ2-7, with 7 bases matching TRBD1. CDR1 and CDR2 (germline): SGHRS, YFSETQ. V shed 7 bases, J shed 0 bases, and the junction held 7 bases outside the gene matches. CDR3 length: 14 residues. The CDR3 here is CASRSGTASYEQYF. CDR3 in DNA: TGCGCCAGCCGGTCCGGGACAGCCTCCTACGAGCAGTACTTC.

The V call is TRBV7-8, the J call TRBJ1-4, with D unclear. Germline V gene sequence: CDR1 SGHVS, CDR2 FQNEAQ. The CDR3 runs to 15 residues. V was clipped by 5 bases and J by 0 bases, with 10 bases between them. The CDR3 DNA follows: TGTGCCAGCAGCCTTTCGAGAGCAACTAATGAAAAACTGTTTTTT. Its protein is CASSLSRATNEKLFF.

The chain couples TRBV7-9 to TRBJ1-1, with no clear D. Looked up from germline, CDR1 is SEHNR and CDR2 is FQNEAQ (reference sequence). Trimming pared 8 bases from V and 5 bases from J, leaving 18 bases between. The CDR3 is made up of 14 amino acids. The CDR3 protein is CASSFGGSRTEAFF. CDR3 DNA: TGTGCCAGCTCCTTTGGAGGGTCGAGGACTGAAGCTTTCTTT.